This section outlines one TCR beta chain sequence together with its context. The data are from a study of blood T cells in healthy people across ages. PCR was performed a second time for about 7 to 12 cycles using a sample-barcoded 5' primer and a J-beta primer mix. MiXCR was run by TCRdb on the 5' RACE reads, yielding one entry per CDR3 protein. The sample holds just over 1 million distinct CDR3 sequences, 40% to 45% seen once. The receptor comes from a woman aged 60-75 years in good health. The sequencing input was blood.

CDR3 sequence reads: CASSQGGLRDGDYEQYF. In DNA, the CDR3 is TGTGCCAGCAGCCAAGGTGGGCTCCGGGACGGGGACTACGAGCAGTACTTC. The chain uses TRBV3-1 and TRBJ2-5; D tentatively reads TRBD1 or TRBD2 (5 bases each). The end of the DNA fits TRBJ2-7 better, so the J call may be wrong. The germline CDR1 and CDR2 sequences are LGHDT and YNNKEL (reference sequence). This CDR3 has 17 amino acids.